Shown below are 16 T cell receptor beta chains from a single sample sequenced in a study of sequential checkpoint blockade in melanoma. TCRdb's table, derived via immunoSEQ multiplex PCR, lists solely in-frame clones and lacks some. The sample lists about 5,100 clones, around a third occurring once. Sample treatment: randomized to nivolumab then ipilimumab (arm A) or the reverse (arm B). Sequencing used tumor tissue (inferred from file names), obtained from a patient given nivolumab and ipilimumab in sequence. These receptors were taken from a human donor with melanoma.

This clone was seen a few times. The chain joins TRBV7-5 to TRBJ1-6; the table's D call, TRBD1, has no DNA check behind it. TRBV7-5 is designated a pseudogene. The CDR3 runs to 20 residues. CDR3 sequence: CVRSLGPGGTGFSYNSPLHF. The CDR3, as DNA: TGTGTCAGAAGCTTAGGCCCCGGAGGGACAGGGTTCTCCTATAATTCACCCCTCCACTTT.

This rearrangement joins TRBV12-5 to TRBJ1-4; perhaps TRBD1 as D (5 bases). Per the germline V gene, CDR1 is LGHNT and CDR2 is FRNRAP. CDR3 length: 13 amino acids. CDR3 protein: CASHGGPNEKLFF. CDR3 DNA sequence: TGTGCCAGCCACGGGGGTCCTAATGAAAAACTGTTTTTT. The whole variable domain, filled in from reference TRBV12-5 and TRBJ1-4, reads DARVTQTPRHKVTEMGQEVTMRCQPILGHNTVFWYRQTMMQGLELLAYFRNRAPLDDSGMPKDRFSAEMPDATLATLKIQPSEPRDSAVYFCASHGGPNEKLFFGSGTQLSVL.

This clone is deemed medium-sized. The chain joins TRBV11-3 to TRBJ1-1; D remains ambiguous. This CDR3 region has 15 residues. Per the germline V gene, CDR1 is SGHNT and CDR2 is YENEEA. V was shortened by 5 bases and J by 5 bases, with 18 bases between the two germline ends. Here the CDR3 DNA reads TGTGCCAGCAGCAGGTCGAGGGAGTTGGGGACTGAAGCTTTCTTT. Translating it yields CASSRSRELGTEAFF.

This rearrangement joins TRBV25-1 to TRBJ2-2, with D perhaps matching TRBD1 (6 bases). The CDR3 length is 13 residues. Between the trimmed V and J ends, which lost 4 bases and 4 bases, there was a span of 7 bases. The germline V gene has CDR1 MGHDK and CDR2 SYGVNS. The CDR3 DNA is TGTGCCAGCAGTGTCAGGGGCACCGGGGAGCTGTTTTTT. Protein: CASSVRGTGELFF.

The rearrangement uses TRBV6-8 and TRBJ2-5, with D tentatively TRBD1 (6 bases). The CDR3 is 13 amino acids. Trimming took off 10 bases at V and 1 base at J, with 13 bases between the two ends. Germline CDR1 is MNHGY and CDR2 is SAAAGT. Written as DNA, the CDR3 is TGTGCCACTCAGACAGGTCGCCAAGAGACCCAGTACTTC. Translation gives CATQTGRQETQYF.

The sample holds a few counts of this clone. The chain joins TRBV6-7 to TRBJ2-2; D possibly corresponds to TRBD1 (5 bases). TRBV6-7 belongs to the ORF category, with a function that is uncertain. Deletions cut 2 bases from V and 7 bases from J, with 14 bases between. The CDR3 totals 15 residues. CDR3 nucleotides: TGTGCCAGCAGTTACACCACCTGGGGCTTCGGGGAGCTGTTTTTT. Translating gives CASSYTTWGFGELFF.

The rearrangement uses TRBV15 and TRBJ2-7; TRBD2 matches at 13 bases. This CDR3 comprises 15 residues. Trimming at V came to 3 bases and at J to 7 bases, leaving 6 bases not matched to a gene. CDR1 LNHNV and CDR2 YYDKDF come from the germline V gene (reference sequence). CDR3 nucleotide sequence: TGTGCCACCAGCAGCGGACTAGCGGGAGTGTTTGAGCAGTACTTC. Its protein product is CATSSGLAGVFEQYF.

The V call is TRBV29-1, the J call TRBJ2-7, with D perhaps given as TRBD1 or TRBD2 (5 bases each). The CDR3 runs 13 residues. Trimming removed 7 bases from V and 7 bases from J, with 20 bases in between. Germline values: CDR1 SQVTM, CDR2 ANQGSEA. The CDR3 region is CSARDGDFMEQYF. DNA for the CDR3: TGCAGCGCCCGGGACGGAGATTTTATGGAGCAGTACTTC.

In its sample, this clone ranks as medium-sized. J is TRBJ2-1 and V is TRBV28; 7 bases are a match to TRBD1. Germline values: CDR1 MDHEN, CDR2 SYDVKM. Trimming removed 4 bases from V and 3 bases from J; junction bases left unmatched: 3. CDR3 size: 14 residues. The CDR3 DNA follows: TGTGCCAGCAGTTGGGCAGGGGGCTACAATGAGCAGTTCTTC. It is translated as CASSWAGGYNEQFF.

Here the CDR3 DNA reads TGCAGCGTTGCTCTGGATAGCAATCAGCCCCAGCATTTT. It yields the protein CSVALDSNQPQHF. This chain uses TRBV29-1 with TRBJ1-5, with D uncertain. The germline V and J ends were trimmed by 4 bases and 0 bases, with 7 bases remaining between them. The CDR3 has 13 amino acids. Germline V lookup: CDR1 SQVTM, CDR2 ANQGSEA.

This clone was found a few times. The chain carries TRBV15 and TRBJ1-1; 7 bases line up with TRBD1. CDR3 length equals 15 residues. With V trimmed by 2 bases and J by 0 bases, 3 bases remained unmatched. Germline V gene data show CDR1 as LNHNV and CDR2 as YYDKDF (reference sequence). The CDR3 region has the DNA TGTGCCACCAGCAGATCCGGGACAGTGAACACTGAAGCTTTCTTT. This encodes CATSRSGTVNTEAFF.

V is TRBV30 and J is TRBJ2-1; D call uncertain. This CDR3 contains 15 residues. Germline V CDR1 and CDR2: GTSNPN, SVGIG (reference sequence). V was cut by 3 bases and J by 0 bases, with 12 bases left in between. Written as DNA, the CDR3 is TGTGCCTGGAGCGGTTCAACGAACTCCTACAATGAGCAGTTCTTC. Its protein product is CAWSGSTNSYNEQFF.

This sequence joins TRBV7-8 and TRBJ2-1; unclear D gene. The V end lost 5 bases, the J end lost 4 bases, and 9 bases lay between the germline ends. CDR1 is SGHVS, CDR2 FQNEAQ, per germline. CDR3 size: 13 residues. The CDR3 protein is CASSPNAYNEQFF. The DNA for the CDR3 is TGTGCCAGCAGCCCCAACGCGTACAATGAGCAGTTCTTC.

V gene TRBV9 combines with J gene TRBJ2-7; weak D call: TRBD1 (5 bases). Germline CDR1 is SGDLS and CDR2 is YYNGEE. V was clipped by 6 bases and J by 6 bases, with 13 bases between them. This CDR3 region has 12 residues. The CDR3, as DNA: TGTGCCAGCACGGGCAGGGTGAGCGAGCAGTACTTC. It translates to CASTGRVSEQYF.

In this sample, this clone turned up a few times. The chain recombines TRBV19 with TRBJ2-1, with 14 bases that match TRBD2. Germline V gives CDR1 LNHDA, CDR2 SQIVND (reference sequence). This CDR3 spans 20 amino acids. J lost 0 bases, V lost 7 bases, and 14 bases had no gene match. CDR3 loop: CASTLRGTSGSQSSYNEQFF. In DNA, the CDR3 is TGTGCCAGTACCCTACGAGGGACTAGCGGGAGCCAAAGCTCCTACAATGAGCAGTTCTTC.

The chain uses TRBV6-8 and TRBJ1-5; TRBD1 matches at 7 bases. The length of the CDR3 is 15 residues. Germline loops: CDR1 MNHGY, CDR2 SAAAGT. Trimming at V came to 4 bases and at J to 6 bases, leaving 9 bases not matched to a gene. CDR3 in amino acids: CASSSWQGVGQPQHF. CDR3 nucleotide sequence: TGTGCCAGCAGTTCGTGGCAGGGGGTGGGTCAGCCCCAGCATTTT.